The rows below give T cell receptor beta chains drawn from one sample of a study of T cell changes during pregnancy in multiple sclerosis. TCRdb keeps only in-frame clones here, not all; method: immunoSEQ multiplex PCR. Of some 50,000 clones listed, about 91% are singletons. The sample was CD8+ T cells from peripheral blood mononuclear cells, taken in the second trimester of pregnancy. All receptors come from a female donor with multiple sclerosis, enrolled in a pregnancy study. Each CDR3 is given with its conserved first and last residue. The order of the fields is J gene, V gene, D gene, clone size, CDR3 protein, CDR3 DNA. A D gene is named only where the DNA matches it firmly. Clone size is not always given. Where it is, it says once, few, many or a class for expanded clones.

>TRBJ2-3|TRBV9|.|.
CASSEASGTQYF
TGTGCCAGCAGCGAGGCTTCGGGTACGCAGTATTTT
>TRBJ2-1|TRBV2|TRBD2|.
CATRLAGVYNEQFF
TGTGCCACACGATTAGCGGGGGTCTACAATGAGCAGTTCTTC
>TRBJ1-2|TRBV18|.|.
CASSPPTGYGYTF
TGTGCCAGCTCACCACCGACAGGCTATGGCTACACCTTC
>TRBJ1-5|TRBV15|.|.
CATSRGATGLGQPQHF
TGTGCCACCAGCAGAGGCGCCACAGGGCTGGGTCAGCCCCAGCATTTT
>TRBJ1-1|TRBV9|TRBD1|.
CASSLGQGDTEAFF
TGTGCCAGCAGCCTTGGACAGGGGGACACTGAAGCTTTCTTT
>TRBJ1-2|TRBV21-1|.|.
CASSNRRTETHGYTF
TGTGCCAGCAGCAATCGACGGACAGAGACCCATGGCTACACCTTC
>TRBJ2-1|TRBV7-3|.|.
CASSLGGGANNEQFF
TGTGCCAGCAGCTTAGGAGGGGGGGCGAACAATGAGCAGTTCTTC
>TRBJ1-2|TRBV6-4|TRBD1|.
CASSPGTGAPHGYTF
TGTGCCAGCTCGCCCGGGACAGGGGCTCCCCATGGCTACACCTTC
>TRBJ2-7|TRBV4-2|.|.
CASSQERHLYEQYF
TGTGCCAGCAGCCAAGAGAGACACCTCTACGAGCAGTACTTC
>TRBJ2-5|TRBV6-5|TRBD1|.
CASRHGDRDVETQYF
TGTGCCAGCAGGCACGGGGACAGGGACGTTGAGACCCAGTACTTC
>TRBJ2-2|TRBV4-1|.|.
CASSPSNAGELFF
TGCGCCAGCAGCCCCAGTAATGCCGGGGAGCTGTTTTTT
>TRBJ1-2|TRBV7-9|.|.
CASSLVGANYGYTF
TGTGCCAGCAGCCTAGTGGGAGCTAACTATGGCTACACCTTC
>TRBJ1-2|TRBV27|.|.
CASSVDSAYGYTF
TGTGCCAGCAGTGTGGACAGTGCCTATGGCTACACCTTC
>TRBJ1-6|TRBV9|.|once
CASSVQRNSPLHF
TGTGCCAGCAGCGTACAACGGAATTCACCCCTCCACTTT
>TRBJ2-7|TRBV15|TRBD1|.
CATSSFGQGSYEQYF
TGTGCCACCAGCTCTTTTGGACAGGGGTCCTACGAGCAGTACTTC
>TRBJ1-2|TRBV27|.|.
CASSLERGIKDYGYTF
TGTGCCAGCAGTTTGGAGAGGGGGATTAAGGACTATGGCTACACCTTC
>TRBJ2-7|TRBV2|TRBD1|.
CASRDRRNEQYF
TGTGCCAGCAGGGACAGGCGGAACGAGCAGTACTTC
>TRBJ2-3|TRBV15|.|.
CATSRAGGLTDTQYF
TGTGCCACCAGCAGAGCGGGGGGCCTCACAGATACGCAGTATTTT
>TRBJ1-1|TRBV15|TRBD1|.
CATSRDLNPGQGMNTEAFF
TGTGCCACCAGCAGAGACCTCAACCCCGGACAGGGGATGAACACTGAAGCTTTCTTT
>TRBJ1-5|TRBV5-4|.|.
CASTTFGEQPQHF
TGTGCCAGCACCACCTTCGGGGAGCAGCCCCAGCATTTT
>TRBJ2-1|TRBV10-3|.|.
CAISEGRSYNEQFF
TGTGCCATCAGTGAGGGCCGCTCCTACAATGAGCAGTTCTTC
>TRBJ2-7|TRBV29-1|TRBD1|.
CSVDGGTGATYEQYF
TGCAGCGTTGATGGGGGGACAGGGGCTACCTACGAGCAGTACTTC
>TRBJ2-7|TRBV4-3|TRBD1|.
CASSQDATGRAREQYF
TGCGCCAGCAGCCAAGACGCGACAGGGAGAGCGCGTGAGCAGTACTTC
>TRBJ2-1|TRBV6-1|.|.
CASSEIDGWINEQFF
TGTGCCAGCAGTGAAATTGACGGGTGGATCAATGAGCAGTTCTTC
>TRBJ2-7|TRBV2|.|.
CASSTPAEGSYEQYF
TGTGCCAGCAGTACCCCTGCGGAAGGGAGTTACGAGCAGTACTTC
>TRBJ1-2|TRBV6-1|TRBD1|.
CASEEGQGYGYTF
TGTGCCAGCGAGGAAGGACAGGGCTATGGCTACACCTTC
>TRBJ1-1|TRBV25-1|.|once
CASSDDPLGGNTEAFF
TGTGCCAGCAGTGATGATCCGCTTGGAGGGAACACTGAAGCTTTCTTT
>TRBJ2-1|TRBV4-3|TRBD1|.
CASSFEDRGPYNEQFF
TGCGCCAGCAGCTTCGAAGACAGGGGACCGTACAATGAGCAGTTCTTC
>TRBJ2-7|TRBV11-3|TRBD1|.
CASSFSWDRGKQYF
TGTGCCAGCAGCTTTTCCTGGGACAGGGGGAAGCAGTACTTC
>TRBJ1-3|TRBV4-1|TRBD1|.
CASSWDRGGGNTIYF
TGCGCCAGCAGTTGGGACAGGGGGGGTGGAAACACCATATATTTT
>TRBJ2-3|TRBV19|.|.
CASSISRGRADTQYF
TGTGCCAGTAGTATATCCAGGGGTCGGGCAGATACGCAGTATTTT
>TRBJ2-7|TRBV27|TRBD1|.
CASSVYSSGGSYEQYF
TGTGCCAGCAGTGTTTATTCCTCAGGGGGTTCCTACGAGCAGTACTTC
>TRBJ2-3|TRBV6-4|TRBD2|.
CASSYGTRDTDTQYF
TGTGCCAGCAGCTACGGGACTAGGGACACAGATACGCAGTATTTT
>TRBJ2-3|TRBV11-2|.|once
CASSRQTFNPDTQYF
TGTGCCAGCAGCCGACAGACATTCAATCCAGATACGCAGTATTTT
>TRBJ1-2|TRBV4-1|.|.
CASSQADWTGRDYGYTF
TGCGCCAGCAGCCAAGCAGATTGGACTGGGAGGGACTATGGCTACACCTTC
>TRBJ2-7|TRBV7-6|.|.
CASSLVVNEQYF
TGTGCCAGCAGCTTAGTCGTGAACGAGCAGTACTTC
>TRBJ1-6|TRBV27|TRBD1|few
CASRPGQGAAPLHF
TGTGCCAGCAGGCCCGGACAGGGGGCGGCACCCCTCCACTTT
>TRBJ2-7|TRBV4-1|.|.
CASSQARGTTYEQYF
TGCGCCAGCAGCCAAGCCCGGGGAACCACCTACGAGCAGTACTTC
>TRBJ1-2|TRBV7-9|.|.
CASSLAPGGGNGYTF
TGTGCCAGCAGCTTGGCGCCCGGGGGGGGCAATGGCTACACCTTC
>TRBJ1-1|TRBV19|.|.
CASSTLEHMNTEAFF
TGTGCCAGTAGTACCCTGGAGCACATGAACACTGAAGCTTTCTTT
>TRBJ2-1|TRBV27|TRBD2|few
CASSRAGLASYNEQFF
TGTGCCAGCAGCCGGGCCGGACTAGCTTCCTACAATGAGCAGTTCTTC
>TRBJ2-4|TRBV2|.|.
CASDRDVVENIQYF
TGTGCCAGCGACAGAGACGTGGTGGAAAACATTCAGTACTTC
>TRBJ2-7|TRBV5-6|.|.
CASSSRGLGAYEQYF
TGTGCCAGCAGCTCCAGAGGACTTGGCGCCTACGAGCAGTACTTC
>TRBJ2-7|TRBV5-5|.|.
CASSLAGEGSYEQYF
TGTGCCAGCAGCTTGGCAGGGGAAGGCTCCTACGAGCAGTACTTC
>TRBJ1-1|TRBV19|TRBD1|.
CASSSRTGAMNTEAFF
TGTGCCAGTAGTAGCCGGACAGGAGCCATGAACACTGAAGCTTTCTTT
>TRBJ2-1|TRBV27|.|few
CASTQRGGHEQFF
TGTGCCAGCACTCAAAGGGGGGGCCATGAGCAGTTCTTC
>TRBJ1-2|TRBV21-1|.|.
CAAPRSGRYGYTF
TGTGCCGCCCCAAGGTCAGGAAGGTATGGCTACACCTTC
>TRBJ2-1|TRBV6-4|TRBD2|.
CASSGASGGANEQFF
TGTGCCAGCAGTGGAGCTAGCGGGGGGGCCAATGAGCAGTTCTTC
>TRBJ2-5|TRBV6-5|.|.
CASSYVRGARETQYF
TGTGCCAGCAGTTACGTCCGCGGGGCCAGAGAGACCCAGTACTTC
>TRBJ2-3|TRBV5-5|TRBD2|.
CASSIAGGSTDTQYF
TGTGCCAGCAGCATAGCGGGGGGATCCACAGATACGCAGTATTTT
>TRBJ2-7|TRBV18|.|.
CASSPGEGGGNPYEQYF
TGTGCCAGCTCACCGGGCGAAGGGGGCGGGAACCCCTACGAGCAGTACTTC
>TRBJ1-3|TRBV2|.|.
CASTRRGWENTIYF
TGTGCCAGCACCCGGCGGGGGTGGGAAAACACCATATATTTT
>TRBJ2-1|TRBV9|TRBD2|.
CASSATSGAYNEQFF
TGTGCCAGCAGCGCCACTAGCGGAGCCTACAATGAGCAGTTCTTC
>TRBJ2-5|TRBV11-3|TRBD1|.
CASSLKGGAYQETQYF
TGTGCCAGCAGCTTAAAAGGGGGCGCCTACCAAGAGACCCAGTACTTC
>TRBJ1-2|TRBV9|.|.
CASSGEINYGYTF
TGTGCCAGCAGCGGAGAAATTAACTATGGCTACACCTTC
>TRBJ1-1|TRBV23-1|.|.
CASRVKNREGGTEAFF
TGCGCCAGCAGGGTGAAAAACAGGGAGGGCGGCACTGAAGCTTTCTTT
>TRBJ1-1|TRBV6-5|TRBD1|once
CASSYLDRGRSTEAFF
TGTGCCAGCAGTTACTTGGACAGGGGGCGAAGCACTGAAGCTTTCTTT
>TRBJ1-3|TRBV18|.|.
CASSLSAAGNTIYF
TGTGCCAGCTCACTGAGCGCAGCTGGAAACACCATATATTTT